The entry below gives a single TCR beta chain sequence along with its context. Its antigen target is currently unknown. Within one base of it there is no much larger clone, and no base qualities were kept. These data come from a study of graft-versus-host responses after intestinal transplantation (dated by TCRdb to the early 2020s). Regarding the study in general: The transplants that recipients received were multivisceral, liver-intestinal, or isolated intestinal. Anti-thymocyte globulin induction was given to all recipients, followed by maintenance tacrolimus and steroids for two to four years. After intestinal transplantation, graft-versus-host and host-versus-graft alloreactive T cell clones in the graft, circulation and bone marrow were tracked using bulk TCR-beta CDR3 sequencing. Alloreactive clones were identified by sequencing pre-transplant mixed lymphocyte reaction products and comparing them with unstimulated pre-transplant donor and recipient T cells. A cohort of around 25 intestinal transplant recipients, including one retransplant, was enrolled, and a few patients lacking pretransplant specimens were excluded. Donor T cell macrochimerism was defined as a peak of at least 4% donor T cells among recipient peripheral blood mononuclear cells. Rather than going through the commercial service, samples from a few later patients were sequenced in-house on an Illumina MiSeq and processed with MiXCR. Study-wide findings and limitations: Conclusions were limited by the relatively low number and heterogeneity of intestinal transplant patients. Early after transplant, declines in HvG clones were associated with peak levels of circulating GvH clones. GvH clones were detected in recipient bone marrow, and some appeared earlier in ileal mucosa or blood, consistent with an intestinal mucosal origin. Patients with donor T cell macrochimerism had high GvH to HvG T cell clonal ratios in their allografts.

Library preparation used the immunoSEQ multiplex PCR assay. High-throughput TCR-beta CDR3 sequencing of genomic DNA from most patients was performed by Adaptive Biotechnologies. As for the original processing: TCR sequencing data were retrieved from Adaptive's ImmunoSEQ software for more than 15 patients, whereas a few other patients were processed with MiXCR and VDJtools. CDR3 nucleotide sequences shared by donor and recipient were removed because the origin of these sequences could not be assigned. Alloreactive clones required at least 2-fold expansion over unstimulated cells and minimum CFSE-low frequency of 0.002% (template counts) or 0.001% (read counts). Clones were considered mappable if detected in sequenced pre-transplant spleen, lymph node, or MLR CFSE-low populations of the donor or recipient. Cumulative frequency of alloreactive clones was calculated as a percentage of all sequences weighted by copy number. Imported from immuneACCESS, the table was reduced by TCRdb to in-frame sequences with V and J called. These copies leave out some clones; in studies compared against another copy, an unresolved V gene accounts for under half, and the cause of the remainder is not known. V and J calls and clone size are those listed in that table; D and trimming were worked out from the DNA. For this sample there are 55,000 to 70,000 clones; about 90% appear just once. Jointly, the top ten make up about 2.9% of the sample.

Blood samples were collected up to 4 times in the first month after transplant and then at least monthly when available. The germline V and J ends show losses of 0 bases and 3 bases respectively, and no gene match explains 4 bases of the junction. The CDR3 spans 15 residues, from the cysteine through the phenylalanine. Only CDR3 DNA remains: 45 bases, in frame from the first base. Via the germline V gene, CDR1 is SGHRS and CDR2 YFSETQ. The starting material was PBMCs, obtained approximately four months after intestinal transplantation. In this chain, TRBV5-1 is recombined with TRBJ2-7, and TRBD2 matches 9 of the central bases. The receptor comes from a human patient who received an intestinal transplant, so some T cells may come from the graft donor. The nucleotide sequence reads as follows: TGCGCCAGCAGCTTGGCCGGACTAGCGCGCTACGAGCAGTACTTC. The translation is CASSLAGLARYEQYF.